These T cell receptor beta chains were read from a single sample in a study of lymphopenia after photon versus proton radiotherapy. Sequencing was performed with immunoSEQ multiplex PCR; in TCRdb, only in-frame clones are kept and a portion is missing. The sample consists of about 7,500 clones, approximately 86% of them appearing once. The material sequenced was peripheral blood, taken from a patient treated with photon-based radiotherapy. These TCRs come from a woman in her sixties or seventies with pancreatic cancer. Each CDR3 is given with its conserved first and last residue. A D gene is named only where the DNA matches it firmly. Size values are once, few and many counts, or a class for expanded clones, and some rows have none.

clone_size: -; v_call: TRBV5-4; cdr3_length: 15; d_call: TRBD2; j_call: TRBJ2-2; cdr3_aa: CASSSGLPNTGELFF; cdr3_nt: TGTGCCAGCAGCTCGGGACTACCTAACACCGGGGAGCTGTTTTTT
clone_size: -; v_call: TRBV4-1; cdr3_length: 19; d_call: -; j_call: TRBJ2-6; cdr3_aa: CASSLQAVGHGSGANVLTF; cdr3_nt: TGCGCCAGCAGCCTTCAAGCAGTAGGACACGGCTCTGGGGCCAACGTCCTGACTTTC
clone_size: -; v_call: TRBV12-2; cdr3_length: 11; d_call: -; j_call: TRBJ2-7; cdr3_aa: CASRRMHEQYF; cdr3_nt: TGTGCAAGTCGGCGAATGCACGAGCAGTACTTC
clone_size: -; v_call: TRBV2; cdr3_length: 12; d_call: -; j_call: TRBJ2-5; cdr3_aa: CASRFGGETQYF; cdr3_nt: TGTGCCAGCCGGTTTGGTGGGGAGACCCAGTACTTC
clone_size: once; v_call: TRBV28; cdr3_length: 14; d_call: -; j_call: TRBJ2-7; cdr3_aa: CASSFGFLSYEQYF; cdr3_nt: TGTGCCAGCAGTTTCGGGTTTTTGAGCTACGAGCAGTACTTC
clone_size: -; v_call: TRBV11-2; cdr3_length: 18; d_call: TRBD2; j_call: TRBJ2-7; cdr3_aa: CASSWKPGLAGEPYEQYF; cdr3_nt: TGTGCCAGCAGCTGGAAACCGGGACTAGCGGGAGAGCCCTACGAGCAGTACTTC
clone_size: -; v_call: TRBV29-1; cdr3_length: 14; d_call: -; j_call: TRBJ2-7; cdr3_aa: CSVAIAPSSYEQYF; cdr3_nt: TGCAGCGTTGCCATAGCGCCAAGCTCCTACGAGCAGTACTTC
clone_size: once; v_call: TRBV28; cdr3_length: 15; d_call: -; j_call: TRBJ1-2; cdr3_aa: CASSQSGPSNYGYTF; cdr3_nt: TGTGCCAGCAGCCAATCAGGACCATCTAACTATGGCTACACCTTC
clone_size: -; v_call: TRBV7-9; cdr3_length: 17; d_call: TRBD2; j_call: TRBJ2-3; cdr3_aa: CASSSAGTSGGKGTQYF; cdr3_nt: TGTGCCAGCAGTTCCGCCGGGACTAGCGGGGGAAAAGGTACGCAGTATTTT
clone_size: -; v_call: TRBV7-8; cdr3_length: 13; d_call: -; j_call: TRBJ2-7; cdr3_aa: CASSPPGSYEQYF; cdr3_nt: TGTGCCAGCAGCCCCCCGGGGTCCTACGAGCAGTACTTC
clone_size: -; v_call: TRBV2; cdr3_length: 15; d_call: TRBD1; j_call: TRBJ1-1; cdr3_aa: CASRGTGDMGTEAFF; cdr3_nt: TGTGCCAGCAGGGGGACAGGGGATATGGGCACTGAAGCTTTCTTT
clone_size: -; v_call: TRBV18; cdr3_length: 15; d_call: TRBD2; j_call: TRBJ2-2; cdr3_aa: CASSQTSADTGELFF; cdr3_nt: TGTGCCAGCTCACAGACTAGCGCCGACACCGGGGAGCTGTTTTTT
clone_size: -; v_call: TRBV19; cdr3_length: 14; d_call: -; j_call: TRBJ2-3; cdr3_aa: CASSRTDSTDTQYF; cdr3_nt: TGTGCCAGTAGCCGGACAGATAGCACAGATACGCAGTATTTT
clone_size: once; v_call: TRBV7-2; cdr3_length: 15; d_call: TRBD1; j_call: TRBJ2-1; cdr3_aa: CASSRGQGANDEQFF; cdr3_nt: TGTGCCAGCAGCCGAGGACAGGGGGCGAACGATGAGCAGTTCTTC
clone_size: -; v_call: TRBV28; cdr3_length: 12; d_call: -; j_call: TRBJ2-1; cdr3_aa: CASSPSYNEQFF; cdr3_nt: TGTGCCAGCAGCCCCTCCTACAATGAGCAGTTCTTC
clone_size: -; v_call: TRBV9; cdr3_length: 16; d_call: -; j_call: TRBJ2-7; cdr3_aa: CASSAGAPNGAYEQYF; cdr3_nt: TGTGCCAGCAGCGCCGGGGCTCCCAACGGGGCCTACGAGCAGTACTTC
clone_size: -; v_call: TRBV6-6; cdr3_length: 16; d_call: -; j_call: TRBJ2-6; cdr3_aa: CASSYSRASGANVLTF; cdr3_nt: TGTGCCAGCAGTTACTCCCGGGCGAGTGGGGCCAACGTCCTGACTTTC
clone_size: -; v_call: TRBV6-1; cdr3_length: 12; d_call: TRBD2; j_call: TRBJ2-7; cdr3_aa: CASSPWGGEQYF; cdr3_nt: TGTGCCAGCAGTCCCTGGGGGGGCGAGCAGTACTTC
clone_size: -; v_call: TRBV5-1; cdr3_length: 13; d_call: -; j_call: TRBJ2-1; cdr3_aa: CASKEGSFNEQFF; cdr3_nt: TGCGCCAGCAAGGAGGGAAGCTTCAATGAGCAGTTCTTC
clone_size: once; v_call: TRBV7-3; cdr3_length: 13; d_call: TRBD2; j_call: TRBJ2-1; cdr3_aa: CASSPTSGSEQFF; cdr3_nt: TGTGCCAGCAGCCCAACTAGCGGGAGCGAGCAGTTCTTC
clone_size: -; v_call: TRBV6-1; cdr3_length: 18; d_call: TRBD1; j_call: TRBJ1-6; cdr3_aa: CASSVEGTGVGARSPLHF; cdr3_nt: TGTGCCAGCAGTGTAGAGGGGACAGGGGTTGGTGCGCGATCACCCCTCCACTTT
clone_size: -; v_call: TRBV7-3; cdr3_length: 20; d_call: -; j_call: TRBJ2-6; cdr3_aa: CASSPSAGYDGRSGANVLTF; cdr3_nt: TGTGCCAGCAGCCCCTCAGCCGGGTACGACGGCCGCTCTGGGGCCAACGTCCTGACTTTC
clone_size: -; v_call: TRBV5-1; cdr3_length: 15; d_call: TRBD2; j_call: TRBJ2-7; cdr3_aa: CASSARLATGYEQYF; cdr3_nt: TGCGCCAGCAGCGCGCGACTAGCGACTGGGTACGAGCAGTACTTC
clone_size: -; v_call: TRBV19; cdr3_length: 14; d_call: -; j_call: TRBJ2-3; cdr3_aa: CASSQRTIVDTQYF; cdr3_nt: TGTGCCAGTAGCCAAAGGACTATCGTAGATACGCAGTATTTT
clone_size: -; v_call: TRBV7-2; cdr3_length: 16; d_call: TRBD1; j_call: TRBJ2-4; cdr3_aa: CASSPTTGIGKNIQYF; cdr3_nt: TGTGCCAGCAGCCCGACGACAGGGATTGGCAAAAACATTCAGTACTTC
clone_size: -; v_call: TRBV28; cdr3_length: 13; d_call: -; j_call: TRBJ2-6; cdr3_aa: CASSLSGANVLTF; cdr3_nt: TGTGCCAGCAGTTTGTCTGGGGCCAACGTTCTGACTTTC
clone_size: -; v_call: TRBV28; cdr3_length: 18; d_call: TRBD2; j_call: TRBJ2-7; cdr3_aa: CASSLAPLGLAGAYEQYF; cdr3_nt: TGTGCCAGCAGTTTAGCCCCCCTCGGACTAGCGGGGGCCTACGAGCAGTACTTC
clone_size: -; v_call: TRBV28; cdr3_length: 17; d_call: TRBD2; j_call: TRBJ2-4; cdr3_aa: CASSSPASGTGLVIQYF; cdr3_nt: TGTGCCAGCAGTTCCCCCGCTAGCGGGACGGGCCTTGTCATTCAGTACTTC
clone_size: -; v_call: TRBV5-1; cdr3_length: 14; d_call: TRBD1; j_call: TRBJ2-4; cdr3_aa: CASSPRTGDGIQYF; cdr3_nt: TGCGCCAGCAGCCCAAGGACAGGGGACGGCATTCAGTACTTC
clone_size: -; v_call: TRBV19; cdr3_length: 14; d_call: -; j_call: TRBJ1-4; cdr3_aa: CASSILGLNEKLFF; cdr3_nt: TGTGCCAGTAGTATTTTGGGTTTGAATGAAAAACTGTTTTTT
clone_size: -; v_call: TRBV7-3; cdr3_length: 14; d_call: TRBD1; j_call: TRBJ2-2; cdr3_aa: CASAGTENTGELFF; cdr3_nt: TGTGCCAGCGCCGGGACAGAGAACACCGGGGAGCTGTTTTTT
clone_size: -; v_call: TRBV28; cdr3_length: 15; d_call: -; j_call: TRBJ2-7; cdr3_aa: CASSFGGTLAYEQYF; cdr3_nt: TGTGCCAGCAGTTTCGGGGGGACATTGGCCTACGAGCAGTACTTC
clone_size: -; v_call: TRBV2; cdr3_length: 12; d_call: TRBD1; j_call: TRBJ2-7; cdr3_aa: CASGDRGGEQYF; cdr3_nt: TGTGCCAGCGGCGACAGGGGAGGCGAGCAGTACTTC
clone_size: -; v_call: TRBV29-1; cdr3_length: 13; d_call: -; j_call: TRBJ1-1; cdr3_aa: CSVRIQANTEAFF; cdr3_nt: TGCAGCGTGAGAATACAGGCGAACACTGAAGCTTTCTTT
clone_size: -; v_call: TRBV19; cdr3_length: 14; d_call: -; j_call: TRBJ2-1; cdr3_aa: CASSISYSYNEQFF; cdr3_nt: TGTGCCAGTAGTATAAGTTACTCCTACAATGAGCAGTTCTTC
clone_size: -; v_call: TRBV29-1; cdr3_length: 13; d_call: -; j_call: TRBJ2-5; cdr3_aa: CSVADRIQETQYF; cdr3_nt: TGCAGCGTCGCGGACAGAATCCAAGAGACCCAGTACTTC
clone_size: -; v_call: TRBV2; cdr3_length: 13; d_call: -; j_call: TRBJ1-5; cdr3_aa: CASSPDSGQPQHF; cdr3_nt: TGTGCCAGCAGCCCCGACAGTGGTCAGCCCCAGCATTTT
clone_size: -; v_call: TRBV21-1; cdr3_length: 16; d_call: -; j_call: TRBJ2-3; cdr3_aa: CASTLPPPSARDTQYF; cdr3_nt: TGTGCCAGCACCCTACCCCCCCCTAGCGCTAGAGATACGCAGTATTTT
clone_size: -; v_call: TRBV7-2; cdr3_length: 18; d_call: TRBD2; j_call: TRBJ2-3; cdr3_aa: CASSLTAGGNTGTDTQYF; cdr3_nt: TGTGCCAGCAGCTTAACGGCGGGAGGGAATACGGGCACAGATACGCAGTATTTT
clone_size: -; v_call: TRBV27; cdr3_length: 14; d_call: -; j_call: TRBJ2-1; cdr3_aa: CASSLAGAINEQFF; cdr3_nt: TGTGCCAGCAGTTTAGCAGGGGCGATTAATGAGCAGTTCTTC
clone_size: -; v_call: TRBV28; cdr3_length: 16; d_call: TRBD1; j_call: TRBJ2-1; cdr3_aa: CASSLWDRNPYNEQFF; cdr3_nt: TGTGCCAGCAGTCTCTGGGACAGAAACCCTTACAATGAGCAGTTCTTC
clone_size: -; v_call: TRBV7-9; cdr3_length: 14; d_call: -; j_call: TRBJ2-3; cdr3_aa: CASRLEGSTDTQYF; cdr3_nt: TGTGCCAGCAGATTAGAGGGCAGCACAGATACGCAGTATTTT
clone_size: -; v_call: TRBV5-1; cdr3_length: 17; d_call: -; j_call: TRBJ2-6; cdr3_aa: CASSFRLGNSGANVLTF; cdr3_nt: TGCGCCAGCAGCTTCCGTCTAGGGAACTCTGGGGCCAACGTCCTGACTTTC
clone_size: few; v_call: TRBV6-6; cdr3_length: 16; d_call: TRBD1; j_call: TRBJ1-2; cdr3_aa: CASTVDREIFNYGYTF; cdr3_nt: TGTGCCAGCACCGTGGACAGGGAAATTTTTAACTATGGCTACACCTTC